The 6 T cell receptor beta chains in this list originate from one sample, sequenced in a study of T cell responses to AZD1222 COVID-19 vaccine. TCRdb keeps only in-frame clones here, not all; method: immunoSEQ multiplex PCR. The table shows tens of thousands of clones, with about 88% occurring only once. The sample here was peripheral blood, taken on day 0 of AZD1222 vaccination. These receptor sequences come from an adult in good health.

The J gene is TRBJ2-1, the V gene TRBV4-3; 15 positions agree with TRBD2. This CDR3 comprises 20 residues. Trimming at V came to 3 bases and at J to 8 bases, leaving 17 bases not matched to a gene. Per the germline V gene, CDR1 is LGHNA and CDR2 is YSLEER. The CDR3 region is CASSQEPFRTSGRAADEQFF. Written as DNA, the CDR3 is TGCGCCAGCAGCCAGGAACCCTTCAGGACTAGCGGGAGGGCCGCGGATGAGCAGTTCTTC.

The genes are TRBV6-2 or TRBV6-3 and TRBJ2-6; tentative D call: TRBD2 (6 bases). From germline, CDR1 is MNHEY and CDR2 SVGEGT. The CDR3 totals 14 residues. V dropped 7 bases and J dropped 8 bases, with 15 bases sitting between them. The CDR3 DNA is TGTGCCAGCACCCCGGGACTCCCGCCCAACGTCCTGACTTTC. The encoded protein is CASTPGLPPNVLTF.

The chain's CDR3 is CASSPAGSRNTEAFF. CDR3 sequence (DNA): TGTGCCAGCAGCCCCGCCGGATCGAGGAACACTGAAGCTTTCTTT. The rearrangement links TRBV7-8 to TRBJ1-1; D ambiguous. This CDR3 has 15 residues. V lost 5 bases and J 1 base, leaving 14 bases between the germline ends. Germline V gene data show CDR1 as SGHVS and CDR2 as FQNEAQ.

The genes are TRBV12-3 or TRBV12-4 and TRBJ2-7, with a weak D call TRBD1 (6 bases). This CDR3 region has 13 residues. The ends were cut back, 6 bases at V and 4 bases at J, with 13 bases in the middle. In DNA, the CDR3 is TGTGCCAGCAGAGGATATCAGGGGTACGAGCAGTACTTC. This translates into CASRGYQGYEQYF.

V usage is TRBV7-2 and J usage is TRBJ2-7; D unclear. CDR1 and CDR2 from the germline V gene are SGHTA and FQGNSA. There are 13 residues in the CDR3. The germline V and J ends were trimmed by 5 bases and 1 base, with 9 bases remaining between them. Here the CDR3 DNA reads TGTGCCAGCAGCGTAGAAATTTCCTACGAGCAGTACTTC. Amino acids: CASSVEISYEQYF.

This clone has a handful of counts. V is TRBV7-3 and J is TRBJ1-2, with D possibly TRBD1 on 6 matching bases. Germline CDR1 reads SGHTA; CDR2 reads FQGTGA. V was trimmed by 0 bases and J by 8 bases, leaving 13 bases between them. There are 14 residues in the CDR3. CDR3 in DNA: TGTGCCAGCAGCTTAACGGACAGTCAGGGGGGCTACACCTTC. Encoded protein: CASSLTDSQGGYTF.